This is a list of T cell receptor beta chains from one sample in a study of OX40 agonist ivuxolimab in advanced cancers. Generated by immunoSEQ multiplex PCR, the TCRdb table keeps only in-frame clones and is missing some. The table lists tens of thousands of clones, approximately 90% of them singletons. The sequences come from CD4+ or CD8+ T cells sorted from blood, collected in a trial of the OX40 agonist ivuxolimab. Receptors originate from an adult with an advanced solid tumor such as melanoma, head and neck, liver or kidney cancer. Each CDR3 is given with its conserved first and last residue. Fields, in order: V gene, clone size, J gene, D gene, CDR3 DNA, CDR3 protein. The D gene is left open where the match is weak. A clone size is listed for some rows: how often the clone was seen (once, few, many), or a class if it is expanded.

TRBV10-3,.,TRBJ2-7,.,TGTGCCATCAGCGACCCAGGAACTAGCTCCTACGAGCAGTACTTC,CAISDPGTSSYEQYF
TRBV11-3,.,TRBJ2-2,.,TGTGCCAGCAGCCCCCGCCACACCACCGGGGAGCTGTTTTTT,CASSPRHTTGELFF
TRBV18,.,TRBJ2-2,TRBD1,TGTGCCAGCTCACCTAGGACAGGGGAGGACACCGGGGAGCTGTTTTTT,CASSPRTGEDTGELFF
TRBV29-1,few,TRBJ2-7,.,TGCAGCGTGATGGGGGGAGGCTACGAGCAGTACTTC,CSVMGGGYEQYF
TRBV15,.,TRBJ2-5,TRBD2,TGTGCCACCAGCGGTGGACTAGCGGGAGGAACGGGGGGAGAGACCCAGTACTTC,CATSGGLAGGTGGETQYF
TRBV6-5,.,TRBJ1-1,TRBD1,TGTGCCAGCAGTGACAGGGAGAGAAACACTGAAGCTTTCTTT,CASSDRERNTEAFF
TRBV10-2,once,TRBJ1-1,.,TGCGCCAGCTCCTCCCTTCATGTAGCTTTCTTT,CASSSLHVAFF
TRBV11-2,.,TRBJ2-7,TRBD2,TGTGCCAGCAGTGAGTCGACTAGCGGGAGATACGAGCAGTACTTC,CASSESTSGRYEQYF
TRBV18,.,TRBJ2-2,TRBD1,TGTGCCAGCTCACCCCCCTCGACAGGGGGACAATCCGGGGAGCTGTTTTTT,CASSPPSTGGQSGELFF
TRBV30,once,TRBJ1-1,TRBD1,TGTGCCTGGAGTGCCGGACAGGGGGCGGTCACTGAAGCTTTCTTT,CAWSAGQGAVTEAFF
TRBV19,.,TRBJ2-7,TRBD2,TGTGCCAGTAGTATTTGGGCGACTAGCGGGAGTTCAAACGAGCAGTACTTC,CASSIWATSGSSNEQYF
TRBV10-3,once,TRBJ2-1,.,TGTGCCATCAGTGATTCACTCCGGGACTGGGGGAACAATGAGCAGTTCTTC,CAISDSLRDWGNNEQFF
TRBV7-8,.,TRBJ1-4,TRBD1,TGTGCCAGCCGGCTGACAGGGTCCGAAAAACTGTTTTTT,CASRLTGSEKLFF
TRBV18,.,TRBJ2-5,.,TGTGCCAGCTCACCAATAGTACAGTCCCGGGTCCAGTACTTC,CASSPIVQSRVQYF
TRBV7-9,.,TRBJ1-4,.,TGTGCCAGCAGCCAAGGGACATTAGAAAATGAAAAACTGTTTTTT,CASSQGTLENEKLFF
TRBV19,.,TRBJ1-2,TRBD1,TGTGCCAGTAGTATAGGACCCGGGACAGACTATGGCTACACCTTC,CASSIGPGTDYGYTF
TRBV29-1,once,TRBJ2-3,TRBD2,TGCAGCGTTGACGGCGGGAGAGGCGCAGATACGCAGTATTTT,CSVDGGRGADTQYF
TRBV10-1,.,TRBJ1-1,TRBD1,TGCGCCAGCAGTCCCGGGACAGCGTCGAGGGTAGCTTTCTTT,CASSPGTASRVAFF
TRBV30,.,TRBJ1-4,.,TGTGCCTGGACCGTTCCGGTTCGGGGGGGAAATGAAAAACTGTTTTTT,CAWTVPVRGGNEKLFF
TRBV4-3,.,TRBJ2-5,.,TGCGCCAGCAGCCAAACCAGTGGGGGTGAAGAGACCCAGTACTTC,CASSQTSGGEETQYF
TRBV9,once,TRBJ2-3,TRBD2,TGTGCCAGCAGCGTAGTGCGGGGGAGCACAGATACGCAGTATTTT,CASSVVRGSTDTQYF
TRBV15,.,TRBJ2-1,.,TGTGCCACCAGCAGAGGGAAGGACCCCTCCTACAATGAGCAGTTCTTC,CATSRGKDPSYNEQFF
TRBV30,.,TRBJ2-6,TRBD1,TGTGCCTGGACCCGGGACAGGGCCTCTGGGGCCAACGTCCTGACTTTC,CAWTRDRASGANVLTF
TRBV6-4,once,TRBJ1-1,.,TGTGCCAGCAAAAGTGACGGCTGGGGGAACACTGAAGCTTTCTTT,CASKSDGWGNTEAFF
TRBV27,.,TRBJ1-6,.,TGTGCCAGCAGTATAGGTGCAGGGTTCAACTCCTATAATTCACCCCTCCACTTT,CASSIGAGFNSYNSPLHF
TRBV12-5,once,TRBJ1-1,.,TGTGCTAGTGGTTTGGGGGGGAACACTGAAGCTTTCTTT,CASGLGGNTEAFF
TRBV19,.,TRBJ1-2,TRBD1,TGTGCCAGTAGTACCCGACAGGGGAACTATGGCTACACCTTC,CASSTRQGNYGYTF
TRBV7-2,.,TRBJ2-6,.,TGTGCCAGCAGCCCACAGGTGACCTCTGGGGCCAACGTCCTGACTTTC,CASSPQVTSGANVLTF
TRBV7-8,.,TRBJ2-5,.,TGTGCCAGCAGCTTATTTAGGGGGACTCAAGAGACCCAGTACTTC,CASSLFRGTQETQYF
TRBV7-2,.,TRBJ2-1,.,TGTGCCAGCAGCTCCAGTCGGGAGAGCAATGAGCAGTTCTTC,CASSSSRESNEQFF
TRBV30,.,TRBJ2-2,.,TGTGCCTGGACCGGGCCAAACACCGGGGAGCTGTTTTTT,CAWTGPNTGELFF
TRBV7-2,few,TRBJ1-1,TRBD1,TGTGCCAGCAGCTATGTTACAGGGGACACTGAAGCTTTCTTT,CASSYVTGDTEAFF
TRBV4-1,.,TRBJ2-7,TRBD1,TGCGCCAGCAGCCAAGGGACAGGGCCCTACGAGCAGTACTTC,CASSQGTGPYEQYF
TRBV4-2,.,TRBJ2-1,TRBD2,TGTGCCAGCAGCCAGGGGCCCCCTCAGCGGGAGGTCTACAATGAGCAGTTCTTC,CASSQGPPQREVYNEQFF
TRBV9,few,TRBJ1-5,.,TGTGCCAGCAGCGTAGATGCAGGGAATATTCAGCCCCAGCATTTT,CASSVDAGNIQPQHF
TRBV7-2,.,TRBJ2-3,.,TGTGCCAGCAGCCCCACCGCTGGGGCCCCCGGTACGCAGTATTTT,CASSPTAGAPGTQYF
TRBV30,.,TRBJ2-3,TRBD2,TGTGCCTCCCACCCGGGACTAGCGGGCGGTACGCAGTATTTT,CASHPGLAGGTQYF
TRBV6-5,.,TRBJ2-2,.,TGTGCCAGCAGTTACTCCTACTGGGTTGCCGGGGAGCTGTTTTTT,CASSYSYWVAGELFF
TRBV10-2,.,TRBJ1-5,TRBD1,TGCGCCAGCAGAGAAACAGGGGGCAGAAATCAGCCCCAGCATTTT,CASRETGGRNQPQHF
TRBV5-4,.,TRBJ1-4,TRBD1,TGTGCCAGCAGCCCTCAAGGACAGGGAGGGGGAGAAAGAAGACTGTTTTTT,CASSPQGQGGGERRLFF
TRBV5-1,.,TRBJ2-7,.,TGCGCCAGCAGCTTGGGTGGGGAAAGCTACGAGCAGTACTTC,CASSLGGESYEQYF
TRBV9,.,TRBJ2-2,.,TGTGCCAGCAGCGTAAAACTGAACACCGGGGAGCTGTTTTTT,CASSVKLNTGELFF
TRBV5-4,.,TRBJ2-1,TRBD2,TGTGCCAGCAGCCTCTCCGGGACTAGCGGGTCCCATGAGCAGTTCTTC,CASSLSGTSGSHEQFF
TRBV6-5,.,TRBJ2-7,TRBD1,TGTGCCAGCAGGCAGGGGGCTTACTCCTACGAGCAGTACTTC,CASRQGAYSYEQYF
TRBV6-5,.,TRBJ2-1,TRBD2,TGTGCCAGTCGGGGGGCTAGCGGGTACAATGAGCAGTTCTTC,CASRGASGYNEQFF
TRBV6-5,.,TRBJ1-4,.,TGTGCCAGCAGTTATGGTGGGACTGGTGAAAAACTGTTTTTT,CASSYGGTGEKLFF
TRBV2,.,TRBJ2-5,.,TGTGCCAGCAGTGAAGCCAAAGGCGGTCTGGAGACCCAGTACTTC,CASSEAKGGLETQYF
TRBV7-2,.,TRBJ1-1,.,TGTGCCAGCAGCGTTACAGGGCCCGTGAACTCTGAAGCTTTCTTT,CASSVTGPVNSEAFF
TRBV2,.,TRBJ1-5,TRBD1,TGTGCCAGCAGTGCCCGGGACAGACTTAGCAATCAGCCCCAGCATTTT,CASSARDRLSNQPQHF
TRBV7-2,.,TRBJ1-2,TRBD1,TGTGCCAGCAGCCGACAGGGAAACTATGGCTACACCTTC,CASSRQGNYGYTF
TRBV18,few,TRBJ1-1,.,TGTGCCAGCTCACCACTGGGGACAACGAACACTGAAGCTTTCTTT,CASSPLGTTNTEAFF
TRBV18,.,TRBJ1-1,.,TGTGCCAGCTCCACCACGGAGGGTCTGAACACTGAAGCTTTCTTT,CASSTTEGLNTEAFF
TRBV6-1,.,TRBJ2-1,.,TGTGCCAGCTATTACCTAACGAACAATGAGCAGTTCTTC,CASYYLTNNEQFF
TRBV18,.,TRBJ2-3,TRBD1,TGTGCCAGCTCACCATGGGACAGAAGTACAGATACGCAGTATTTT,CASSPWDRSTDTQYF
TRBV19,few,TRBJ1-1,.,TGTGCCAGTAAAATCGACAGGAATTCGGCTTTCTTT,CASKIDRNSAFF